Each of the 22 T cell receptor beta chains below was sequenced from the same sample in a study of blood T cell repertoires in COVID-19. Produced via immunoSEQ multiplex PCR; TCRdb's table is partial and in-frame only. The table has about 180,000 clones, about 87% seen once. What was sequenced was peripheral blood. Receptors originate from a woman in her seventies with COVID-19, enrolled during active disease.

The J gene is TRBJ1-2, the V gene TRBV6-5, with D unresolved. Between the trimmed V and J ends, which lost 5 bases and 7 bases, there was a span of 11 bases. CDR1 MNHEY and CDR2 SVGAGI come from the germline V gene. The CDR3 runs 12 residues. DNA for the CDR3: TGTGCCAGCAGTCCAGCGTTAGGTGGCTACACCTTC. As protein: CASSPALGGYTF.

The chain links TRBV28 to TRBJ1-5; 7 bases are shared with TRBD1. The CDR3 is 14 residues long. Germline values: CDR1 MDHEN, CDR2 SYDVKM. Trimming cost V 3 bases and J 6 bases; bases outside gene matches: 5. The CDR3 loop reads CASSLVAGGQPQHF. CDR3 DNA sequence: TGTGCCAGCAGTTTGGTGGCAGGGGGTCAGCCCCAGCATTTT.

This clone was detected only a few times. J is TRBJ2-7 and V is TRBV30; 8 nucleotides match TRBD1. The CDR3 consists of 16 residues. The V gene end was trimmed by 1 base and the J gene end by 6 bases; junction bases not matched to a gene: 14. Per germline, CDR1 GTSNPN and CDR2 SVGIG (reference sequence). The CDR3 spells CAWSDWTGKDRSEQYF. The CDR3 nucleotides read TGTGCCTGGAGTGACTGGACAGGGAAGGATCGGTCCGAGCAGTACTTC.

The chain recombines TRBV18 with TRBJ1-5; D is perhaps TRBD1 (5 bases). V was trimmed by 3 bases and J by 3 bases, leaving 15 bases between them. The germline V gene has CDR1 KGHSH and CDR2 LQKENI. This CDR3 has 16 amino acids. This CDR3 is CASSPRDSNFNQPQHF. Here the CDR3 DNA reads TGTGCCAGCTCACCCCGGGACTCAAATTTCAATCAGCCCCAGCATTTT. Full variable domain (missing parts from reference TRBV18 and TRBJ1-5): NAGVMQNPRHLVRRRGQEARLRCSPMKGHSHVYWYRQLPEEGLKFMVYLQKENIIDESGMPKERFSAEFPKEGPSILRIQQVVRGDSAAYFCASSPRDSNFNQPQHFGDGTRLSIL.

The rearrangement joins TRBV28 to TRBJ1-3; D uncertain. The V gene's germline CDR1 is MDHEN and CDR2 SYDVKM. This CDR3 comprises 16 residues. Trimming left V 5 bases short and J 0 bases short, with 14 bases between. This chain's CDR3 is CASSSAGEGSGNTIYF. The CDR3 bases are TGTGCCAGCAGTAGCGCCGGGGAAGGCTCTGGAAACACCATATATTTT. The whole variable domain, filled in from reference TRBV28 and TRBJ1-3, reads DVKVTQSSRYLVKRTGEKVFLECVQDMDHENMFWYRQDPGLGLRLIYFSYDVKMKEKGDIPEGYSVSREKKERFSLILESASTNQTSMYLCASSSAGEGSGNTIYFGEGSWLTVV.

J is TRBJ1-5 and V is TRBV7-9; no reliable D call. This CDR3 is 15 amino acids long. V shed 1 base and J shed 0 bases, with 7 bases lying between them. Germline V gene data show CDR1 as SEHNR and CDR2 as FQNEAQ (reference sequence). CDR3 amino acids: CASSLVGVSNQPQHF. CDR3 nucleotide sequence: TGTGCCAGCAGCTTAGTCGGGGTTAGCAATCAGCCCCAGCATTTT.

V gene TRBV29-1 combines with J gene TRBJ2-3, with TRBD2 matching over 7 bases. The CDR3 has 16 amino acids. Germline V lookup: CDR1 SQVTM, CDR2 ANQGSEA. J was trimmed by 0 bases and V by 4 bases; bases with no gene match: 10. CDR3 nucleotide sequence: TGCAGCGTTGCAATAGGGGCGGGAGTCAGCACAGATACGCAGTATTTT. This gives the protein CSVAIGAGVSTDTQYF.

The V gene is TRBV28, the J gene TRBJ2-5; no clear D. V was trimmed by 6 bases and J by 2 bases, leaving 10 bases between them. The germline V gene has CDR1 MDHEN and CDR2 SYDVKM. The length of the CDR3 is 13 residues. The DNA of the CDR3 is TGTGCCAGCAGAGTAGCAGAACAAGAGACCCAGTACTTC. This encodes CASRVAEQETQYF.

For the CDR3, the DNA is TGTGCCAGCAGCCACGACTATGGCTACACCTTC. Amino acid sequence: CASSHDYGYTF. The chain has TRBV3-1 (or the pseudogene TRBV3-2) and TRBJ1-2; D gene unclear. CDR1 and CDR2 from the germline V gene are LGHDT and YNNKEL (reference sequence). The V end lost 3 bases, the J end lost 3 bases, and 2 bases lay between the germline ends. The CDR3 is 11 residues long.

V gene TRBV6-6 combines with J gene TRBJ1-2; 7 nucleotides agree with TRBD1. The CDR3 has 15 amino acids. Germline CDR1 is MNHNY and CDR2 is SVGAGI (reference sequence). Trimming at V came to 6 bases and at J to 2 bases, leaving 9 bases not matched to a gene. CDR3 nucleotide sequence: TGTGCCAGCAGCGTCCTAGACAGGGAAAACTATGGCTACACCTTC. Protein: CASSVLDRENYGYTF.

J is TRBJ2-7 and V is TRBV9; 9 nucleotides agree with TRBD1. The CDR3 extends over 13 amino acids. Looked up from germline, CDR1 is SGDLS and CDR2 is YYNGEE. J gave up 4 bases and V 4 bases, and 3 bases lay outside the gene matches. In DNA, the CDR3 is TGTGCCAGCAGCCAGACAGGGGGTTACGAGCAGTACTTC. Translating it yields CASSQTGGYEQYF.

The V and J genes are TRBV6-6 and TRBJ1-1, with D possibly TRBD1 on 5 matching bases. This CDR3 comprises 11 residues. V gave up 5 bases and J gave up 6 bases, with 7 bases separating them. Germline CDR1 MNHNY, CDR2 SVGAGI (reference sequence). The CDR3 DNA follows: TGTGCCAGCAGTACAGGTCCTGAAGCTTTCTTT. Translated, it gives CASSTGPEAFF.

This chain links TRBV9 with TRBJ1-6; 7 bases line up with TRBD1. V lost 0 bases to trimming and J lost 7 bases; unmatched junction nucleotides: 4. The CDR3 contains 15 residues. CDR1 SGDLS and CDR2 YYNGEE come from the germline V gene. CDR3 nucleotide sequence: TGTGCCAGCAGCGTAGGGGGACAGCACAATTCACCCCTCCACTTT. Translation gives CASSVGGQHNSPLHF.

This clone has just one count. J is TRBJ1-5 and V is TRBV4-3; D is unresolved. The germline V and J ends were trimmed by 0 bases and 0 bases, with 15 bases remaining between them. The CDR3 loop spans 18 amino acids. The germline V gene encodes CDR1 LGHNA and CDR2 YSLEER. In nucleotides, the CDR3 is TGCGCCAGCAGCCAAGAAGGGAACGGGGTTGGTAGCAATCAGCCCCAGCATTTT. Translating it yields CASSQEGNGVGSNQPQHF.

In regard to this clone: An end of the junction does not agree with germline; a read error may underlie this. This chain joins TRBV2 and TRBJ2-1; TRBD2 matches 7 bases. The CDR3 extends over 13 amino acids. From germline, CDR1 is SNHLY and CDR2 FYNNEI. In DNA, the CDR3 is TGTGCCAGCAGAGAAGGGTGGGAGGGTGAGCAGTTCTTC. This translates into CASREGWEGEQFF.

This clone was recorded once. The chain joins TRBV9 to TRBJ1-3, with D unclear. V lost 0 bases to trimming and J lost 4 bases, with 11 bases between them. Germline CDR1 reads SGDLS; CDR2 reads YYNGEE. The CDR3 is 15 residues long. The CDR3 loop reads CASSVESRAGNTIYF. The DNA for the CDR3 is TGTGCCAGCAGCGTAGAATCGAGGGCAGGAAACACCATATATTTT. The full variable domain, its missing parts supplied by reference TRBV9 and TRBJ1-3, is DSGVTQTPKHLITATGQRVTLRCSPRSGDLSVYWYQQSLDQGLQFLIQYYNGEERAKGNILERFSAQQFPDLHSELNLSSLELGDSALYFCASSVESRAGNTIYFGEGSWLTVV.

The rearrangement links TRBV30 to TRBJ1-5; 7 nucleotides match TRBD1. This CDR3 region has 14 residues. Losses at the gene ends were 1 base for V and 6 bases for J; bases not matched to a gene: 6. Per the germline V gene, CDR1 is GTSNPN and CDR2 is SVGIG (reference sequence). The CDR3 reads CAWSGQGGFQPQHF. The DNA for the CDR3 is TGTGCCTGGAGTGGACAGGGTGGATTTCAGCCCCAGCATTTT.

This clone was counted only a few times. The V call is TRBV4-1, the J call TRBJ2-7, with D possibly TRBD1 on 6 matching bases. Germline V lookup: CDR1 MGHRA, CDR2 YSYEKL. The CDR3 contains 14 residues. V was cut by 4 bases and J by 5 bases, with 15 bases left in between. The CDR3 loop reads CASSPMLRDNEQYF. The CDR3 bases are TGCGCCAGCAGCCCAATGCTTCGGGACAACGAGCAGTACTTC.

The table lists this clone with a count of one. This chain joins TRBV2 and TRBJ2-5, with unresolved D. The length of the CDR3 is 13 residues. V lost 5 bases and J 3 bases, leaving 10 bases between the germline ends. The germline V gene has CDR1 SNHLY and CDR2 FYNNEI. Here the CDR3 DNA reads TGTGCCAGCAGTACCCAGACTGAAGAGACCCAGTACTTC. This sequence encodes CASSTQTEETQYF.

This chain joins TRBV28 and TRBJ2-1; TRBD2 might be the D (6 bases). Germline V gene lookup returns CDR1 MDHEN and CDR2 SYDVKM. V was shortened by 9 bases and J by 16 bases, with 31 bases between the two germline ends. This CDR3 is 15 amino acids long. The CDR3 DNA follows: TGTGCCAGTCAGTTTAATCGGGGAGGAGGTATAAATAAATTCTTC. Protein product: CASQFNRGGGINKFF.

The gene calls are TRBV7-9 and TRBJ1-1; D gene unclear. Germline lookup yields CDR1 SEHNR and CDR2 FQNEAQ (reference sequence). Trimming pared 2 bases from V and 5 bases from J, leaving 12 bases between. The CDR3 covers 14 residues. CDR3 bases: TGTGCCAGCAGCTTAAATTCGGGTTCAACTGAAGCTTTCTTT. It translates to CASSLNSGSTEAFF.

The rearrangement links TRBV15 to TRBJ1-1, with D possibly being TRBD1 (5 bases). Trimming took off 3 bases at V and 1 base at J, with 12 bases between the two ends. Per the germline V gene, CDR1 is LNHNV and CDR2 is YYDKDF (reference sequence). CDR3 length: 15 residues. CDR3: CATSRTLTENTEAFF. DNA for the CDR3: TGTGCCACCAGCAGGACCTTGACAGAGAACACTGAAGCTTTCTTT. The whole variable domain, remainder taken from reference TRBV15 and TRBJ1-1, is DAMVIQNPRYQVTQFGKPVTLSCSQTLNHNVMYWYQQKSSQAPKLLFHYYDKDFNNEADTPDNFQSRRPNTSFCFLDIRSPGLGDTAMYLCATSRTLTENTEAFFGQGTRLTVV.